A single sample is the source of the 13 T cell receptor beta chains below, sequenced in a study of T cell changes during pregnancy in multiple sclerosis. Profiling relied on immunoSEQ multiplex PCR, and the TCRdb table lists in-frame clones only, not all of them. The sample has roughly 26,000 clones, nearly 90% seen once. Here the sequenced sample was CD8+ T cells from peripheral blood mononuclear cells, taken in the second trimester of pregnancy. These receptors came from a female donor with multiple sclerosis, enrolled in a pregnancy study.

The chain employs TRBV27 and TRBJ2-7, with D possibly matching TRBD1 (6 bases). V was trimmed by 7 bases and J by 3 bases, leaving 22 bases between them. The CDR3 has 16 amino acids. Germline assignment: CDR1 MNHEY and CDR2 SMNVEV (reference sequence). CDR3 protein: CASKLTPYRDNYEQYF. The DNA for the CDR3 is TGTGCCAGCAAACTCACGCCATACCGGGACAACTACGAGCAGTACTTC.

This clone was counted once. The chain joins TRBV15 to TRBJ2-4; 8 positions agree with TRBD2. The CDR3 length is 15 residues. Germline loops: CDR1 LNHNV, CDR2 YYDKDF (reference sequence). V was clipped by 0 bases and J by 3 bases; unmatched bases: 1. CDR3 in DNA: TGTGCCACCAGCAGAGATCGGGAGGGCAAAAACATTCAGTACTTC. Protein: CATSRDREGKNIQYF.

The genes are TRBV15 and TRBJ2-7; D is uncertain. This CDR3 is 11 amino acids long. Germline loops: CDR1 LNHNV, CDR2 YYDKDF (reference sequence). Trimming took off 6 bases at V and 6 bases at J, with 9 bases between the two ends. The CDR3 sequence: CATRDGFEQYF. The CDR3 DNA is TGTGCCACCAGAGACGGGTTCGAGCAGTACTTC. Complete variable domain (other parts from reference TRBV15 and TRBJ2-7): DAMVIQNPRYQVTQFGKPVTLSCSQTLNHNVMYWYQQKSSQAPKLLFHYYDKDFNNEADTPDNFQSRRPNTSFCFLDIRSPGLGDTAMYLCATRDGFEQYFGPGTRLTVT.

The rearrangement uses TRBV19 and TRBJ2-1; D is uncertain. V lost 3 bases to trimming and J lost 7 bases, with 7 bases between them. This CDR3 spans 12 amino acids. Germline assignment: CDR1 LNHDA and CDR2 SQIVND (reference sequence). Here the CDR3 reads CASSIGENEQFF. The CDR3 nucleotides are TGTGCCAGTAGTATTGGAGAGAATGAGCAGTTCTTC.

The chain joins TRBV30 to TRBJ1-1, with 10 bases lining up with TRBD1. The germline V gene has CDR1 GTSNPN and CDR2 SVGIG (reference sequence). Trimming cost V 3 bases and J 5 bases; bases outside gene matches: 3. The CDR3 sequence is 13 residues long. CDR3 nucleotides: TGTGCCTGGAGCGACAGGGGGCGTACTGAAGCTTTCTTT. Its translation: CAWSDRGRTEAFF.

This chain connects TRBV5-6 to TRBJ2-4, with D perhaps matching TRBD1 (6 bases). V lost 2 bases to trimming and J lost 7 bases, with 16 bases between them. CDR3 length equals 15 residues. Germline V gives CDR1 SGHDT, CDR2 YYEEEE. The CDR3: CASSFGVGGVNIQYF. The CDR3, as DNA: TGTGCCAGCAGCTTTGGGGTAGGGGGAGTCAACATTCAGTACTTC.

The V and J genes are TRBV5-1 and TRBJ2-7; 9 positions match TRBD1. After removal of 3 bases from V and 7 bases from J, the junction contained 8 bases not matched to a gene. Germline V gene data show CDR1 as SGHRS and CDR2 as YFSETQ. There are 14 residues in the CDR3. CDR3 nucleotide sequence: TGCGCCAGCAGCTCCCGGGACAGGGCTCGGGAGCAGTACTTC. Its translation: CASSSRDRAREQYF.

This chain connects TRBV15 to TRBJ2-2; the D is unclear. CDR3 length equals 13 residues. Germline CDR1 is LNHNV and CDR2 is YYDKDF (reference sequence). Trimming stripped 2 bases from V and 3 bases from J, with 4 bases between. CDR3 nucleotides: TGTGCCACCAGCAGATCAGACACCGGGGAGCTGTTTTTT. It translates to CATSRSDTGELFF.

CDR3: CASSAGRNEAFF. CDR3 sequence (DNA): TGCGCCAGCAGCGCAGGGCGCAATGAAGCTTTCTTT. V usage is TRBV10-2 and J usage is TRBJ1-1; TRBD1 is a possible D gene (5 bases). The CDR3 runs 12 residues. Germline CDR1 WSHSY, CDR2 SAAADI. Trimming shortened V by 6 bases and J by 7 bases, and 12 bases separated the two germline ends.

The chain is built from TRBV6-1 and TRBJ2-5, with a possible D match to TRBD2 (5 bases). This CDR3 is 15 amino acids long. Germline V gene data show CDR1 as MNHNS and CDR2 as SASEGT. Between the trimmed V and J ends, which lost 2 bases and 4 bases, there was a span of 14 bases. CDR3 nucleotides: TGTGCCAGCAGTGAAAGGGCCTTTCTAGCAGAGACCCAGTACTTC. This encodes CASSERAFLAETQYF.

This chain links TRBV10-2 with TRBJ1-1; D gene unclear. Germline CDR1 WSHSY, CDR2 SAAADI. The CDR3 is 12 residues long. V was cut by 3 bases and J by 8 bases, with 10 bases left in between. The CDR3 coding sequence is TGCGCCAGCAGTGACGAGGGTGCGGAAGCTTTCTTT. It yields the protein CASSDEGAEAFF.

As DNA, the CDR3 is TGTGCCAGCAGACTCGCAGGGGGCCGGGAAAAACTGTTTTTT. Protein product: CASRLAGGREKLFF. The chain has TRBV7-9 and TRBJ1-4, with 8 bases fitting TRBD1. J lost 8 bases, V lost 6 bases, and 8 bases had no gene match. This CDR3 comprises 14 residues. Germline loops: CDR1 SEHNR, CDR2 FQNEAQ (reference sequence).

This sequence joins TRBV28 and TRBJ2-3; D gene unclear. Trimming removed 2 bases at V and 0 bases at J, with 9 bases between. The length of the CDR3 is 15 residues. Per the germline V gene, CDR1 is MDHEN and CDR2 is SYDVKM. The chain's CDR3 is CASSLTRSSTDTQYF. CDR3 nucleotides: TGTGCCAGCAGTTTAACCAGGTCTAGCACAGATACGCAGTATTTT. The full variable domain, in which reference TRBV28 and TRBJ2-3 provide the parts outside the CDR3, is DVKVTQSSRYLVKRTGEKVFLECVQDMDHENMFWYRQDPGLGLRLIYFSYDVKMKEKGDIPEGYSVSREKKERFSLILESASTNQTSMYLCASSLTRSSTDTQYFGPGTRLTVL.